This T cell receptor beta chain was recovered during a study of radiotherapy plus CTLA-4 blockade in lung cancer (dated by TCRdb to between 2018 and 2020). Regarding the study in general: Objective responses were observed in about a sixth of enrolled patients, and disease control was achieved in around 30%.

The study tested focal radiation therapy combined with CTLA-4 blockade (ipilimumab) in patients with chemo-refractory metastatic non-small-cell lung cancer. V is cut back by 4 bases and J by 8 bases, with 9 bases in the junction unmatched. Measured from the cysteine to the phenylalanine, the CDR3 is 15 residues long. The read is trimmed to its CDR3 DNA, 45 bases read in frame from base 1. CDR1 and CDR2 were assigned from the germline V gene as SNHLY and FYNNEI. Study-wide conclusions, independent of this receptor: Early dynamic changes in blood T cell clones, together with increased serum interferon-beta after radiation, were reported as the strongest predictors of response. After treatment with radiotherapy and ipilimumab, TCR clones that originated in tumors expanded in peripheral blood.

The library came from the immunoSEQ multiplex PCR assay. Here the immuneACCESS table is served through TCRdb, limited to in-frame sequences with V and J called. Missing clones are a known gap in these copies; in checked studies unresolved V genes cover under half, and the rest lacks a known reason. The sample contains tens of thousands of clones, 72% of them found a single time. Under 13% of the sample belongs to the ten largest clones. Remarks on this clone: The antigen this receptor binds is unknown. Qualities for individual bases were not recorded, and no much larger clone is one base off.

The V and J segments used are TRBV2 and TRBJ2-2; TRBD2 fits 8 bases in the junction. The clonotype comes from a human donor with non-small cell lung cancer who had stable disease on radiotherapy plus ipilimumab. The starting material was peripheral blood, obtained from a patient treated with radiotherapy plus ipilimumab. The CDR3 region has the sequence CASSGDSGDAGELFF. The nucleotide sequence reads TGTGCCAGCAGTGGGGATAGCGGGGACGCGGGGGAGCTGTTTTTT.